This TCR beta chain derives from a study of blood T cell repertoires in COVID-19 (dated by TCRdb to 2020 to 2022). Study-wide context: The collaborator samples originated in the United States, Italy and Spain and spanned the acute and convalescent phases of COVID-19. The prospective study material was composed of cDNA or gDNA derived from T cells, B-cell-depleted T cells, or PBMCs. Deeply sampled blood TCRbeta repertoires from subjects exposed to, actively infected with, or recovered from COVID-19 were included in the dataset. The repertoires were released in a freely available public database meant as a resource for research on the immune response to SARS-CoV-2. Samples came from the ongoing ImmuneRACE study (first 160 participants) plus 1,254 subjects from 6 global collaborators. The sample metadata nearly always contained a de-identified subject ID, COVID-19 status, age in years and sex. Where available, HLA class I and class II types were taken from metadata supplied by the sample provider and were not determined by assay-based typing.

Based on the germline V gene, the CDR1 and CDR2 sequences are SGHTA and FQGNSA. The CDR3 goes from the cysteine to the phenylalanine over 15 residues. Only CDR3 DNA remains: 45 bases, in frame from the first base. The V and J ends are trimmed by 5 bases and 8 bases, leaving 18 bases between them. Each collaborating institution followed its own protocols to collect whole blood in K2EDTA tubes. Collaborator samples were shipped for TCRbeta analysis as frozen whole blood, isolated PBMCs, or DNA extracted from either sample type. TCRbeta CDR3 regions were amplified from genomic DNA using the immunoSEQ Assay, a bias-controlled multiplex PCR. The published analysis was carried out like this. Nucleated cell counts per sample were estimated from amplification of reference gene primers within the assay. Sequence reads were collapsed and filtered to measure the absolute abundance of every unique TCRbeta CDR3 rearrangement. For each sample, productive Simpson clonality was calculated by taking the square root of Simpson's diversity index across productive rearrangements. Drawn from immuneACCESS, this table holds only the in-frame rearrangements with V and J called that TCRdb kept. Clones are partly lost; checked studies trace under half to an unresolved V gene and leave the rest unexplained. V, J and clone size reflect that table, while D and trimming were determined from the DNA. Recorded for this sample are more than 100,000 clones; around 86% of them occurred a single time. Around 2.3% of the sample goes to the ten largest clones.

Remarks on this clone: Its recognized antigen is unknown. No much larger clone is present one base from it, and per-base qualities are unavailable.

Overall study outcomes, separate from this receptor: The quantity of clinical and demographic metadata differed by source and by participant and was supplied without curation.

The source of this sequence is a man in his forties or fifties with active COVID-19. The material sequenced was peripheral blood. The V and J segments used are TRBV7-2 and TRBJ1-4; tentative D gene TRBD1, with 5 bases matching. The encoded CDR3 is CASSPLPPPGEKLFF. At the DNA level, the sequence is TGTGCCAGCAGCCCCCTCCCCCCCCCAGGGGAAAAACTGTTTTTT. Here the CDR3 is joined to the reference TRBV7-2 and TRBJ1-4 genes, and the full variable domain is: GAGVSQSPSNKVTEKGKDVELRCDPISGHTALYWYRQSLGQGLEFLIYFQGNSAPDKSGLPSDRFSAERTGGSVSTLTIQRTQQEDSAVYLCASSPLPPPGEKLFFGSGTQLSVL.